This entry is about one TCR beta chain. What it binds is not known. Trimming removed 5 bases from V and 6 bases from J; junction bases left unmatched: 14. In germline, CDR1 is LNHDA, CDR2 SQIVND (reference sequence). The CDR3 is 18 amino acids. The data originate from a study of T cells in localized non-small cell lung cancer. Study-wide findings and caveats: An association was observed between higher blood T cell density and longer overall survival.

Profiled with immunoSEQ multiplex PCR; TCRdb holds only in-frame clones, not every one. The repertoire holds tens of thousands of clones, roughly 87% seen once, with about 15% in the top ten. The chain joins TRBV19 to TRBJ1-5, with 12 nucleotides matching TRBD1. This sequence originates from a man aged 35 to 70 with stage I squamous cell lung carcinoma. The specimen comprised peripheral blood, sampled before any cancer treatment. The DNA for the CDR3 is TGTGCCAGTAGTGAAGGAACCCCGGGACAGGGGGCGACTCAGCCCCAGCATTTT. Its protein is CASSEGTPGQGATQPQHF.